This T cell receptor (beta chain) was sequenced for a study of blood T cell repertoires in COVID-19. Study-wide context: PBMCs, B-cell-depleted T cells, or T cells were the source of the cDNA or gDNA that made up the material.

This CDR3 is built from 22 residues. With 1 base removed from V and 1 base from J, the gap between germline ends came to 32 bases. From germline, CDR1 is LNHNV and CDR2 YYDKDF (reference sequence). In the authors' workflow: Scientists estimated how many nucleated cells there were by amplifying reference gene primers. TCRdb keeps only in-frame clones here, not all; method: immunoSEQ multiplex PCR. Clonal size and the V and J genes are those of that table, whereas D and trimming came from the DNA. The sample includes about 140,000 clones, under 90% of them seen just once. The chain joins TRBV15 to TRBJ2-7; possibly TRBD1 for D (5 bases). Specimen: peripheral blood. The clonotype comes from a woman aged 80 or over in a cohort sampled during active or convalescent COVID-19. CDR3 protein: CATSRATRGSSRGPPRSYEQYV. For the CDR3, the DNA is TGTGCCACCAGCAGAGCCACGCGAGGCTCTAGTAGGGGTCCCCCTCGTTCCTACGAGCAGTACGTC.